The 30 T cell receptor beta chains listed next were all sequenced from one sample in a study of breast tumors, draining lymph nodes, adjacent tissues. TCRdb re-derived calls from the multiplex PCR reads in MiXCR, one entry per CDR3 protein. The table has approximately 100,000 distinct CDR3 sequences, about 20% seen once. Samples came from axillary lymph nodes draining the breast cancer. The sample comprised axillary lymph node tissue. The receptors here all came from a female donor with breast cancer. Some clones in this sample may be carry-over from other donors' samples.

This clonotype was observed at least ten times. This chain links TRBV12-3 or TRBV12-4 with TRBJ2-2, with TRBD2 identical over 8 bases. V shed 6 bases and J 5 bases; nucleotides not matched to a gene: 8. CDR3 length: 15 amino acids. The CDR3 sequence is CASSKLAVGTGELFF. CDR3 bases: TGTGCCAGCAGCAAACTAGCGGTAGGGACCGGGGAGCTGTTTTTT.

Ten or more counts support this clonotype. The rearrangement joins TRBV3-1 to TRBJ1-3; D not resolved. CDR1 and CDR2 (germline): LGHDT, YNNKEL (reference sequence). V lost 3 bases to trimming and J lost 0 bases, with 9 bases between them. This CDR3 has 15 residues. The CDR3 region is CASSQVPLSGNTIYF. CDR3 DNA: TGTGCCAGCAGCCAGGTGCCCCTCTCTGGAAACACCATATATTTT.

Ten or more counts support this clonotype. V gene TRBV12-3 or TRBV12-4 combines with J gene TRBJ1-2; D call uncertain. Trimming took off 3 bases at V and 8 bases at J, with 16 bases between the two ends. There are 14 residues in the CDR3. CDR3 loop: CASSFTRVGFGYTF. In DNA form, the CDR3 reads TGTGCCAGCAGTTTCACAAGGGTGGGCTTCGGCTACACCTTC.

As for this clonotype: This may arise from a read error, as a much more abundant clone is one base away. The rearrangement uses TRBV20-1 and TRBJ2-1; 7 bases are a match to TRBD2. The germline V gene encodes CDR1 DFQATT and CDR2 SNEGSKA (reference sequence). V lost 2 bases to trimming and J lost 6 bases; unmatched junction nucleotides: 4. CDR3 length: 13 amino acids. The CDR3 spells CSARSGESNEQFF. CDR3 nucleotide sequence: TGCAGTGCTAGAAGCGGGGAGAGCAATGAGCAGTTCTTC.

This clonotype was observed many times. The chain carries TRBV10-1 and TRBJ2-3, with TRBD2 identical over 7 bases. CDR3 length: 19 amino acids. Germline CDR1 is WNHNN and CDR2 is SYGVQD (reference sequence). V lost 4 bases, J lost 0 bases, and 16 bases stayed unmatched. CDR3: CASSVPEDGGKTSTDTQYF. The CDR3 DNA reads TGCGCCAGCAGTGTCCCCGAGGACGGGGGGAAAACTAGCACAGATACGCAGTATTTT.

This clonotype was detected many times. The CDR3 spells CAATTEGKRGLSYNEQFF. For the CDR3, the DNA is TGTGCCGCGACAACGGAGGGGAAGCGGGGACTTTCCTACAATGAGCAGTTCTTC. The rearrangement uses TRBV6-5 and TRBJ2-1; TRBD2 matches at 7 bases. With 11 bases clipped from V and 1 base from J, the junction kept 20 bases outside the gene matches. Germline loops: CDR1 MNHEY, CDR2 SVGAGI. This CDR3 region has 18 residues.

This clonotype showed up many times. The chain links TRBV11-2 to TRBJ2-2; TRBD1 matches at 8 bases. V lost 10 bases, J lost 4 bases, and 5 bases stayed unmatched. The germline V gene encodes CDR1 SGHAT and CDR2 FQNNGV. This CDR3 spans 13 amino acids. The CDR3 loop is CAIMTGATGELFF. CDR3 DNA: TGTGCCATCATGACAGGGGCCACCGGGGAGCTGTTTTTT.

Many counts were recorded for this clonotype. The chain links TRBV11-2 to TRBJ1-6, with 7 positions matching TRBD1. Germline V lookup: CDR1 SGHAT, CDR2 FQNNGV. The CDR3 is 16 amino acids. The V and J ends lost 5 bases and 4 bases, in that order; junction bases with no gene match: 8. The CDR3 region has the DNA TGTGCCAGCAGCATGGTTAAGGACAGGTATAATTCACCCCTCCACTTT. This encodes CASSMVKDRYNSPLHF.

This clonotype was detected many times. The V and J genes are TRBV9 and TRBJ2-3; TRBD2 aligns across 7 bases. V was pared by 0 bases and J by 0 bases, with 13 bases of the junction left unmatched. The CDR3 is 19 amino acids. Germline CDR1 is SGDLS and CDR2 is YYNGEE. The CDR3 DNA is TGTGCCAGCAGCGTAGGGGGAGGGCTAGCGGAAACTAGCACAGATACGCAGTATTTT. Residues: CASSVGGGLAETSTDTQYF.

Comment on this clonotype: The junction differs from germline at one of its ends, possibly a read error. The chain couples TRBV30 to TRBJ1-5; D is uncertain. Germline CDR1 reads GTSNPN; CDR2 reads SVGIG (reference sequence). There are 16 residues in the CDR3. In DNA form, the CDR3 reads TGTGACTGGAGTTCAGACGTGTGCTCTTCCGATCTGCCCCAGCATTTT. This gives the protein CDWSSDVCSSDLPQHF.

The chain is built from TRBV28 and TRBJ2-3, with 14 bases fitting TRBD2. Germline V gene data show CDR1 as MDHEN and CDR2 as SYDVKM. V shed 3 bases and J 5 bases; nucleotides not matched to a gene: 4. The CDR3 totals 16 residues. The CDR3 is CASSFGLAGGIDTQYF. In nucleotides, the CDR3 is TGTGCCAGCAGTTTCGGACTAGCGGGAGGCATAGATACGCAGTATTTT.

This clonotype was seen many times. CDR3 coding DNA: TGCGCCAGCAGCCAAGTCAGCGGAACGGGCTACGAGCAGTACTTC. This translates into CASSQVSGTGYEQYF. The V and J genes are TRBV4-1 and TRBJ2-7; D is possibly TRBD2 (5 bases). The CDR3 runs to 15 residues. Trimming cost V 1 base and J 3 bases, with 13 bases left between them. CDR1 and CDR2 (germline): MGHRA, YSYEKL.

There are many counts of this clonotype. CDR3 region: CASSIDYRRELFF. As DNA, the CDR3 is TGTGCCAGTAGTATAGATTATAGGAGGGAGCTGTTTTTT. The chain has TRBV19 and TRBJ2-2; D is undetermined. The CDR3 is made up of 13 amino acids. CDR1 and CDR2 (germline): LNHDA, SQIVND (reference sequence). The V gene lost 0 bases and the J gene lost 9 bases, with 8 bases spanning the gap.

This clonotype was detected many times. J is TRBJ1-5 and V is TRBV2, with TRBD1 matching over 7 bases. The germline CDR1 and CDR2 sequences are SNHLY and FYNNEI. This CDR3 spans 12 amino acids. V lost 7 bases, J lost 5 bases, and 2 bases stayed unmatched. As DNA, the CDR3 is TGTGCCAGCAACAGGGGATATCAGCCCCAGCATTTT. Its translation is CASNRGYQPQHF.

The chain combines TRBV5-1 with TRBJ1-1; the D is unclear. The germline V and J ends were trimmed by 0 bases and 1 base, with 7 bases remaining between them. The CDR3 contains 14 residues. The germline CDR1 and CDR2 sequences are SGHRS and YFSETQ. This CDR3 is CASSLVAGNTEAFF. CDR3 nucleotides: TGCGCCAGCAGCTTGGTCGCCGGGAACACTGAAGCTTTCTTT. Filled out from reference TRBV5-1 and TRBJ1-1, the complete variable domain reads KAGVTQTPRYLIKTRGQQVTLSCSPISGHRSVSWYQQTPGQGLQFLFEYFSETQRNKGNFPGRFSGRQFSNSRSEMNVSTLELGDSALYLCASSLVAGNTEAFFGQGTRLTVV.

This clonotype was recorded at least ten times. This sequence joins TRBV4-1 and TRBJ1-5, with TRBD1 identical over 7 bases. Germline trimming cut 0 bases from V and 3 bases from J; bases unmatched to any gene: 14. Germline V gives CDR1 MGHRA, CDR2 YSYEKL. There are 19 residues in the CDR3. CDR3 loop: CASSQESTGTIAVNQPQHF. DNA for the CDR3: TGCGCCAGCAGCCAAGAATCGACAGGGACGATTGCGGTCAATCAGCCCCAGCATTTT.

This clonotype appeared a few times. It may be a read error: a sequence one base away is much more abundant. The rearrangement links TRBV6-1 to TRBJ1-5; a weak D match, TRBD1 (6 bases). CDR1 is MNHNS, CDR2 SASEGT, per germline. The CDR3 consists of 14 residues. The CDR3 DNA follows: TGTGCCAGCAGTGAAGGCAGGGGAAATCAGCCCCGGCATTTT. Translated, it gives CASSEGRGNQPRHF.

This clonotype was detected many times. The rearrangement uses TRBV2 and TRBJ1-5; D might be TRBD1 (5 bases). The CDR3 has 12 residues. Germline CDR1 SNHLY, CDR2 FYNNEI. V lost 5 bases, J lost 6 bases, and 8 bases lay in between. The CDR3 loop reads CASSTGSQPQHF. For the CDR3, the DNA is TGTGCCAGCAGTACAGGTAGTCAGCCCCAGCATTTT.

This clonotype was seen many times. The genes are TRBV30 and TRBJ2-1, with D possibly being TRBD2 (6 bases). Trimming took 0 bases from V and 1 from J, leaving 13 bases between them. The germline V gene has CDR1 GTSNPN and CDR2 SVGIG (reference sequence). The CDR3 is made up of 16 amino acids. For the CDR3, the DNA is TGTGCCTGGAGTGTACGGGGCGGGGATTCCTACAATGAGCAGTTCTTC. It specifies CAWSVRGGDSYNEQFF.

This clonotype was found many times. The chain carries TRBV9 and TRBJ2-7; D gene unclear. CDR3 size: 13 residues. Germline values: CDR1 SGDLS, CDR2 YYNGEE. The V end was cut by 2 bases, the J end by 1 base, with 7 bases between. The CDR3 coding sequence is TGTGCCAGCAGCGTGGCTACATCCTACGAGCAGTACTTC. Translation: CASSVATSYEQYF.

This clonotype was counted many times. The rearrangement joins TRBV4-1 to TRBJ2-1; D is unresolved. Germline-derived CDR1 and CDR2 are MGHRA and YSYEKL. The ends were cut back, 2 bases at V and 6 bases at J, with 5 bases in the middle. The CDR3 totals 12 residues. CDR3 region: CASSQTTNEQFF. The CDR3 nucleotides read TGCGCCAGCAGCCAAACTACCAATGAGCAGTTCTTC.

The rearrangement links TRBV30 to TRBJ1-2, with D possibly being TRBD1 (5 bases). This CDR3 is 15 amino acids long. The germline gives CDR1 GTSNPN, CDR2 SVGIG (reference sequence). V lost 4 bases, J lost 2 bases, and 17 bases lay in between. For the CDR3, the DNA is TGTGCCTGGAACTACCATCAGACAGTAAACTATGGCTACACCTTC. Protein: CAWNYHQTVNYGYTF.

Points on this clonotype: A junction end diverges from the germline sequence, so it may reflect a read error. The chain couples TRBV15 to TRBJ2-7; a possible D gene is TRBD1 (6 bases). Germline V CDR1 and CDR2: LNHNV, YYDKDF (reference sequence). The CDR3 is 12 residues long. The CDR3 loop reads CATRRDRGRLYF. As DNA, the CDR3 is TGTGCCACCAGAAGAGATAGGGGGAGACTGTACTTC.

This clonotype was seen only once. A much more abundant neighbour one base away suggests this may be a read error. The chain recombines TRBV6-1 with TRBJ1-2, with D uncertain. V gave up 11 bases and J gave up 4 bases, with 17 bases separating them. This CDR3 spans 13 amino acids. Germline CDR1 reads MNHNS; CDR2 reads SASEGT. The CDR3: CACEGSLGYGYTF. In DNA form, the CDR3 reads TGTGCCTGTGAGGGCTCCTTGGGCTATGGCTACACCTTC.

The gene calls are TRBV7-9 and TRBJ1-1, with D unclear. There are 17 residues in the CDR3. V was cut by 4 bases and J by 5 bases, with 23 bases left in between. Germline CDR1 is SEHNR and CDR2 is FQNEAQ (reference sequence). The CDR3 DNA reads as TGTGCCAGCAGCTCCACCACCTGGCAGGCCCGGGAGACTGAAGCTTTCTTT. It yields the protein CASSSTTWQARETEAFF.

This clonotype was seen repeatedly, ten times or more. The V gene is TRBV12-3 or TRBV12-4, the J gene TRBJ2-2; maybe TRBD1 (5 bases). V gave up 6 bases and J gave up 1 base, with 12 bases separating them. This CDR3 comprises 15 residues. The CDR3 DNA reads as TGTGCCAGCAGCCCACCCGGACAGAACACCGGGGAGCTGTTTTTT. Its protein is CASSPPGQNTGELFF.

Many counts were recorded for this clonotype. The rearrangement joins TRBV20-1 to TRBJ1-2; D call uncertain. V shed 3 bases and J shed 0 bases, with 11 bases lying between them. CDR3 length: 14 amino acids. Germline V gene lookup returns CDR1 DFQATT and CDR2 SNEGSKA (reference sequence). This CDR3 is CSASSPEANYGYTF. CDR3 coding DNA: TGCAGTGCTAGTAGTCCGGAAGCTAACTATGGCTACACCTTC.

This clonotype was found many times. The gene calls are TRBV28 and TRBJ2-7; TRBD1 matches 7 bases. Germline CDR1 reads MDHEN; CDR2 reads SYDVKM. The CDR3 sequence is 14 residues long. In DNA form, the CDR3 reads TGTGCTACCTGGAGACAGGGAGCAACCTACGAGCAGTACTTC. Its protein product is CATWRQGATYEQYF.

This clonotype was picked up many times. V and J are TRBV5-1 and TRBJ2-5, with 7 bases aligning to TRBD1. Looked up from germline, CDR1 is SGHRS and CDR2 is YFSETQ. The V segment lost 0 bases and the J segment 7 bases; nucleotides outside the gene matches: 6. There are 14 residues in the CDR3. As DNA, the CDR3 is TGCGCCAGCAGCTTGGAGGGACAGTACGGGACCCAGTACTTC. Amino acid sequence: CASSLEGQYGTQYF.

Comment on this clonotype: Since a much larger clone is just one base distant, this may be a read error. This chain joins TRBV27 and TRBJ1-2; 8 positions agree with TRBD1. The CDR3 contains 13 residues. Germline V CDR1 and CDR2: MNHEY, SMNVEV (reference sequence). The CDR3 protein is CASNLGQGVGYTF. The CDR3 bases are TGTGCCAGCAATTTAGGACAGGGAGTTGGCTACACCTTC.